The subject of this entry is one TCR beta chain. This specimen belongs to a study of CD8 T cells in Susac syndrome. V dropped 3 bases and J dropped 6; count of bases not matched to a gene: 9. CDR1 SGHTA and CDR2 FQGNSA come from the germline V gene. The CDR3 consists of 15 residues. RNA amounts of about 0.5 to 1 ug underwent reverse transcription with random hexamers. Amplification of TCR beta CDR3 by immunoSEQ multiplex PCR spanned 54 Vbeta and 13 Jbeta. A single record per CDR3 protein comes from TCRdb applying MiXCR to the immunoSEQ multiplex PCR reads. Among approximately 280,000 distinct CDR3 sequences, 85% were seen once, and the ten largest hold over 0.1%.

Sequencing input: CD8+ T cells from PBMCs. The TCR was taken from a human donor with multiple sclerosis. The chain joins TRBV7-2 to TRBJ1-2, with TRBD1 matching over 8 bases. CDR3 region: CASSLSHRGFDGYTF. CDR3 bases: TGTGCCAGCAGCTTGTCCCACAGGGGGTTCGATGGCTACACCTTC.